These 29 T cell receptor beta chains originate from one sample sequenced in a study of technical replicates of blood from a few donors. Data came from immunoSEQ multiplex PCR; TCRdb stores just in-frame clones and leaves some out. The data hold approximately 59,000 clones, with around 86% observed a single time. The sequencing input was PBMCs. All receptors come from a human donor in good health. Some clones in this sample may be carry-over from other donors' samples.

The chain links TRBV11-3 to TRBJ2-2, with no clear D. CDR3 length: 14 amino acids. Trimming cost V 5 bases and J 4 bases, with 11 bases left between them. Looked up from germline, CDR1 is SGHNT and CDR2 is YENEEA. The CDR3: CASSPVSFTGELFF. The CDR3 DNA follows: TGTGCCAGCAGCCCTGTTAGTTTCACCGGGGAGCTGTTTTTT.

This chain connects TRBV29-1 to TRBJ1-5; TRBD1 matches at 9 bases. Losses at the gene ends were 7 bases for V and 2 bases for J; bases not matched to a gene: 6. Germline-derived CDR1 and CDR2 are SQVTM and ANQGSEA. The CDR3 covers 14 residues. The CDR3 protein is CSARTGDGNQPQHF. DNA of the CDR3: TGCAGCGCCCGGACAGGGGACGGCAATCAGCCCCAGCATTTT.

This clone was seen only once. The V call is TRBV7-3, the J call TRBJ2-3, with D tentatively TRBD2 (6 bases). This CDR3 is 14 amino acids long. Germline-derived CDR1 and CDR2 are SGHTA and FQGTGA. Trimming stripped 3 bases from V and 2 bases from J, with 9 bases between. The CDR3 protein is CASSFSGFTDTQYF. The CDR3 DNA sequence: TGTGCCAGCAGCTTTAGCGGTTTCACAGATACGCAGTATTTT.

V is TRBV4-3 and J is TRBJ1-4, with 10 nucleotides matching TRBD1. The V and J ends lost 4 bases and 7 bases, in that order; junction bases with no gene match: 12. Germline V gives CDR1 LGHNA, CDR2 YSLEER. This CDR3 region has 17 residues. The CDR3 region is CASSPKPHGTGVEKLFF. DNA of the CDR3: TGCGCCAGCAGCCCTAAGCCCCACGGGACAGGGGTTGAAAAACTGTTTTTT.

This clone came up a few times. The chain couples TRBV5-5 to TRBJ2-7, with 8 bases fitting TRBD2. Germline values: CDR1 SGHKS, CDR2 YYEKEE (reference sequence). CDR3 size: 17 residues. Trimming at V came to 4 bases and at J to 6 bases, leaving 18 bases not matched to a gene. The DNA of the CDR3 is TGTGCCAGCAGCCAGCTCGGGGGAGCGGGAGTGAAGCTCGAGCAGTACTTC. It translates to CASSQLGGAGVKLEQYF.

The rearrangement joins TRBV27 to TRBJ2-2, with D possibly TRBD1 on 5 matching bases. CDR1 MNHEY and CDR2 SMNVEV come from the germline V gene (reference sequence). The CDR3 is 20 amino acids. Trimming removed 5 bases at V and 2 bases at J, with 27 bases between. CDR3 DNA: TGTGCCAGCAGTACGTTATCCCGGGTAGGGGCGCGTGCCAACACCGGGGAGCTGTTTTTT. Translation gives CASSTLSRVGARANTGELFF.

CDR3: CASSLREADTQYF. For the CDR3, the DNA is TGTGCCAGCAGTTTGCGGGAGGCAGATACGCAGTATTTT. V is TRBV25-1 and J is TRBJ2-3; 8 bases agree with TRBD2. J was trimmed by 4 bases and V by 5 bases; bases with no gene match: 2. Germline V gene sequence: CDR1 MGHDK, CDR2 SYGVNS. The CDR3 consists of 13 residues.

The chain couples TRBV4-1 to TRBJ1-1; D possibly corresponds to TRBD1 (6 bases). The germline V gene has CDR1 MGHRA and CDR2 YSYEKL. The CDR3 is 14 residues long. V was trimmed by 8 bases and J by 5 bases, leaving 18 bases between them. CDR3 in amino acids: CASSHRAEGTEAFF. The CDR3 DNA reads TGCGCCAGCTCCCACAGGGCTGAGGGGACTGAAGCTTTCTTT.

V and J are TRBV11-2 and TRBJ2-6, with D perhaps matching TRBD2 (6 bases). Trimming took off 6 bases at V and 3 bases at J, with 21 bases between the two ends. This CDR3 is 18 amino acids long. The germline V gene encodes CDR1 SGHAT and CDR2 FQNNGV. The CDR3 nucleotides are TGTGCCAGCAGGCCTGGAATGACGGGAGTACATGGGGCCAACGTCCTGACTTTC. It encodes CASRPGMTGVHGANVLTF.

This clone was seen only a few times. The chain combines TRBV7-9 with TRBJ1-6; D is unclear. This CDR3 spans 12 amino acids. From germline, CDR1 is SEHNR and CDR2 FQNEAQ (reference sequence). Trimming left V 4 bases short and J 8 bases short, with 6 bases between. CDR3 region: CASSSSDSPLHF. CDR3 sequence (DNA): TGTGCCAGCAGCTCCTCGGATTCACCCCTCCACTTT.

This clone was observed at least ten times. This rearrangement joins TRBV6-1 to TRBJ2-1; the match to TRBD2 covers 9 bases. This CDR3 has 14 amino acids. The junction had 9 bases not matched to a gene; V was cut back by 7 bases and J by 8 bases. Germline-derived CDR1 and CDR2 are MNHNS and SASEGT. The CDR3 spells CASTLGREGYEQFF. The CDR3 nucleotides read TGTGCCAGCACCTTGGGGCGGGAGGGTTATGAGCAGTTCTTC.

The CDR3 sequence: CASSPPQGAGTDTQYF. CDR3 in DNA: TGTGCCAGCAGTCCTCCCCAGGGGGCGGGCACAGATACGCAGTATTTT. The J gene is TRBJ2-3, the V gene TRBV11-2; 8 bases line up with TRBD1. The CDR3 consists of 16 residues. CDR1 is SGHAT and CDR2 is FQNNGV in the germline V gene. V lost 6 bases, J lost 1 base, and 9 bases stayed unmatched. Based on the CDR3 plus reference TRBV11-2 and TRBJ2-3, the full variable domain is EAGVAQSPRYKIIEKRQSVAFWCNPISGHATLYWYQQILGQGPKLLIQFQNNGVVDDSQLPKDRFSAERLKGVDSTLKIQPAKLEDSAVYLCASSPPQGAGTDTQYFGPGTRLTVL.

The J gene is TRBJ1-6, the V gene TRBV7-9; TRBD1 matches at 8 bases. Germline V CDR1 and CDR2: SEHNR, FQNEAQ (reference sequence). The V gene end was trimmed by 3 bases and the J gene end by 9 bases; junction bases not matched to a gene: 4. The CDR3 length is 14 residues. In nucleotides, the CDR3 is TGTGCCAGCAGCTTGGACAGGGATTCTTCACCCCTCCACTTT. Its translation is CASSLDRDSSPLHF.

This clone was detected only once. CDR3 in amino acids: CASSLQVGTEAFF. In nucleotides, the CDR3 is TGTGCCAGCAGCTTACAGGTTGGCACTGAAGCTTTCTTT. The chain couples TRBV7-6 to TRBJ1-1, with unresolved D. The CDR3 is 13 amino acids. The V gene's germline CDR1 is SGHVS and CDR2 FNYEAQ. V was clipped by 2 bases and J by 4 bases, with 8 bases between them.

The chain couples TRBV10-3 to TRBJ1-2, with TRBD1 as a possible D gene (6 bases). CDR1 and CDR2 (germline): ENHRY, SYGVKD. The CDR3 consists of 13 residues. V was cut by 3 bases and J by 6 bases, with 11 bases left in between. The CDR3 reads CAISDRAGDGYTF. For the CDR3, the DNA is TGTGCCATCAGTGATAGGGCAGGGGATGGCTACACCTTC.

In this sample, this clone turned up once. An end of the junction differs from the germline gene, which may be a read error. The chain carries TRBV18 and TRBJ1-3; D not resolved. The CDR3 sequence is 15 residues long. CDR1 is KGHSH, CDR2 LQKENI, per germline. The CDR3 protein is CASSPPPGSGNTIYF. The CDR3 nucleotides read TGTGCCAGCTCCCCACCGCCCGGCTCTGGAAACACCATATATTTT.

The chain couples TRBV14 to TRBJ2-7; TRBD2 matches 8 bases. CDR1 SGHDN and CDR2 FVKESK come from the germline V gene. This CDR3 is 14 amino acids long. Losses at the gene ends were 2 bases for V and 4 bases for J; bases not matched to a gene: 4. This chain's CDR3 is CASSQRGGMYEQYF. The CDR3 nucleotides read TGTGCCAGCAGCCAACGGGGGGGCATGTACGAGCAGTACTTC.

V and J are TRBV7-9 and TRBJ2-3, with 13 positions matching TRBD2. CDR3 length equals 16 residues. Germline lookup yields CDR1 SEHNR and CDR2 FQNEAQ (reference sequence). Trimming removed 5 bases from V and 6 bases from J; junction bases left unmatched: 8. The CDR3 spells CASSGRTSGSTDTQYF. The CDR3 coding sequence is TGTGCCAGCAGCGGGCGGACTAGCGGGAGTACGGATACGCAGTATTTT.

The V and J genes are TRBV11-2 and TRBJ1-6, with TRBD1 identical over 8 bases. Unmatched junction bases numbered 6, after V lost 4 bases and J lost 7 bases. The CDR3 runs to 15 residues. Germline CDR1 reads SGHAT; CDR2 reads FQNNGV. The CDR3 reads CASSWGQAINSPLHF. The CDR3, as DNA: TGTGCCAGCAGCTGGGGACAGGCGATAAATTCACCCCTCCACTTT.

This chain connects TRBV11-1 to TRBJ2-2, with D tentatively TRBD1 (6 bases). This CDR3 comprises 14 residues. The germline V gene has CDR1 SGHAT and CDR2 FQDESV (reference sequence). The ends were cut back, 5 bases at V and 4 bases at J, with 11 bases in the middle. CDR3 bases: TGTGCCAGCAGCGCTAACAGGGCCACCGGGGAGCTGTTTTTT. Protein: CASSANRATGELFF.

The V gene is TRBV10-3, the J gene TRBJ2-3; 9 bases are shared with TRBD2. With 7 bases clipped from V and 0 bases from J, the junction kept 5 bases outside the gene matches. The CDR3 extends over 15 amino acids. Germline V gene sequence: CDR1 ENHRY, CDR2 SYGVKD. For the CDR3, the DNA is TGTGCCATCAACCCAGCGGGGGGTAGCACAGATACGCAGTATTTT. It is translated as CAINPAGGSTDTQYF.

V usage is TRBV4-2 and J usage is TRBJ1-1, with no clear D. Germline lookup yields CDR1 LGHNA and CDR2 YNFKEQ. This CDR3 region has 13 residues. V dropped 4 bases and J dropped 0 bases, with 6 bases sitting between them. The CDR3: CASSPTVNTEAFF. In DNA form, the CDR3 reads TGTGCCAGCAGCCCTACAGTGAACACTGAAGCTTTCTTT.

The CDR3 region has the DNA TGTGCCAGCAGCCCATGGGCAGGGGAGAGTGGGGCCAACGTCCTGACTTTC. This gives the protein CASSPWAGESGANVLTF. This sequence joins TRBV5-5 and TRBJ2-6; D is perhaps TRBD1 (6 bases). Trimming took 4 bases from V and 3 from J, leaving 17 bases between them. This CDR3 is 17 amino acids long. Germline V CDR1 and CDR2: SGHKS, YYEKEE (reference sequence).

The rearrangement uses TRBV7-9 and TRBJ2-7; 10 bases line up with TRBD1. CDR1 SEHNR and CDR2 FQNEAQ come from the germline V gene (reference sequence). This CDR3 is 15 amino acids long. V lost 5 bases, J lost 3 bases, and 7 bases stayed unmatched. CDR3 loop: CASSHTGTGDYEQYF. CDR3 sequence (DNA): TGTGCCAGCAGCCATACCGGGACAGGGGACTACGAGCAGTACTTC.

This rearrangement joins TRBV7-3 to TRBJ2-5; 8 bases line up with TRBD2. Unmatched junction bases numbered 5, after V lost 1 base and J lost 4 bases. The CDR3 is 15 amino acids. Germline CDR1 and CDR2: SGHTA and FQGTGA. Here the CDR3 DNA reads TGTGCCAGCAGCTTAAACGGGGGGGTTGTAGAGACCCAGTACTTC. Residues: CASSLNGGVVETQYF.

The CDR3, as DNA: TGCGCCAGCAGCTTGGTACCGCCGACAGACTATGGCTACACCTTC. It codes for CASSLVPPTDYGYTF. The gene calls are TRBV5-1 and TRBJ1-2; D may be TRBD1 (5 bases). The CDR3 length is 15 residues. The germline V gene encodes CDR1 SGHRS and CDR2 YFSETQ. V gave up 0 bases and J gave up 3 bases, with 12 bases separating them.

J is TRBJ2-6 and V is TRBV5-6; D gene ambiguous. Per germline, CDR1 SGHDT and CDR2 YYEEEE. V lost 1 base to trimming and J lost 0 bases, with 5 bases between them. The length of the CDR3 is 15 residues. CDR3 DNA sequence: TGTGCCAGCAGCTTGACAGCCTCTGGGGCCAACGTCCTGACTTTC. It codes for CASSLTASGANVLTF.

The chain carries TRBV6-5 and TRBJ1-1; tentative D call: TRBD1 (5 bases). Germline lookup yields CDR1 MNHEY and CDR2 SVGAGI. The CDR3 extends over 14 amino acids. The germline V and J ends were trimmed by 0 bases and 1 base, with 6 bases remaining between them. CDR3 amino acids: CASSYSGGNTEAFF. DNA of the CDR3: TGTGCCAGCAGTTACTCCGGGGGGAACACTGAAGCTTTCTTT.

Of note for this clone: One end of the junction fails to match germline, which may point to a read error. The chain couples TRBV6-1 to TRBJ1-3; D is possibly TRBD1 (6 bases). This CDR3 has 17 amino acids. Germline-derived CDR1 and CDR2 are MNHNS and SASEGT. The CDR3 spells CASREGTTGSSGNTIYF. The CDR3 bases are TGTGCCAGCAGAGAAGGAACAACAGGGAGCTCTGGAAACACCATATATTTT.